The clone carrying this TCR beta chain turned up a few times. What it recognizes is unknown. The CDR3 spans 15 residues. CDR1 LNHDA and CDR2 SQIVND come from the germline V gene (reference sequence). The V gene end was trimmed by 3 bases and the J gene end by 1 base; junction bases not matched to a gene: 5. The data were obtained in a study of cytomegalovirus exposure and HLA in healthy donors. Findings and caveats of the study: A list of 150 to 200 TCR beta chains associated with cytomegalovirus was given. A later analysis associated about 18,000 TCR beta sequences with HLA alleles at a 0.05 false discovery rate.

Primers included in the PCR were 60 Vbeta and 13 Jbeta primers. Profiling relied on immunoSEQ multiplex PCR, and the TCRdb table lists in-frame clones only, not all of them. Of 150,000 or so clones listed, about 70% were seen once; the top ten hold about 2%. This rearrangement joins TRBV19 to TRBJ2-7, with 8 bases lining up with TRBD1. Sequencing was performed on PBMCs. The receptor was isolated from a woman aged 55-75 years in good health and CMV-seropositive. In DNA form, the CDR3 reads TGTGCCAGTAGTATGGGTACAGGGGGTTCCTACGAGCAGTACTTC. It is translated as CASSMGTGGSYEQYF.